The 15 T cell receptor beta chains presented below share a single source sample, sequenced in a study of molecular identifiers for immune sequencing clone quantification (dated by TCRdb to 2016 to 2019). The library relied on PCR. Sequenced using an Illumina HiSeq 4000. The public reads were run again by TCRdb, first through fastp at Q25 and then through MiXCR, and only productive beta chains were kept. When rows share a CDR3 protein, they turn into one entry using the most common DNA and genes. In all, the sample holds around 460,000 distinct CDR3 sequences, and about 21% of those were seen once. Roughly 0.81% of the sample is in the top ten clones. Material for sequencing was naive CD8+ T cells from blood, with Jurkat cell RNA spiked in. According to the study, the label for this sample's cell subset or site signals: FACS-sorted CD8+CD4-CCR7+CD45RA+ naive T cells. The receptor set was obtained from a human donor in good health. Some libraries in this study had Jurkat cell RNA spiked in.

This clonotype was seen ten or more times. The genes are TRBV14 and TRBJ2-3; the D gene is possibly TRBD2 (5 bases). Trimming pared 3 bases from V and 2 bases from J, leaving 12 bases between. The CDR3 has 15 amino acids. Germline V gives CDR1 SGHDN, CDR2 FVKESK. DNA of the CDR3: TGTGCCAGCAGCCAGGGAGCGGCTAACACAGATACGCAGTATTTT. Translated, it gives CASSQGAANTDTQYF.

This clonotype was seen many times. The V call is TRBV12-3 or TRBV12-4, the J call TRBJ1-1; D is perhaps TRBD1 (5 bases). Trimming took off 7 bases at V and 7 bases at J, with 16 bases between the two ends. The CDR3 spans 13 residues. The CDR3: CASIGTVWGEAFF. The CDR3 bases are TGTGCCAGCATCGGGACCGTTTGGGGTGAAGCTTTCTTT.

In this sample, this clonotype turned up many times. The V and J genes are TRBV28 and TRBJ1-3, with D possibly TRBD1 on 6 matching bases. Looked up from germline, CDR1 is MDHEN and CDR2 is SYDVKM. Trimming removed 4 bases at V and 0 bases at J, with 19 bases between. CDR3 length: 18 amino acids. CDR3 bases: TGTGCCAGCAGTTGGGACAACGAACTAGGGGGCTCTGGAAACACCATATATTTT. This sequence encodes CASSWDNELGGSGNTIYF.

This clonotype was counted a few times. The chain joins TRBV6-6 to TRBJ1-1, with unresolved D. The CDR3 contains 15 residues. CDR1 and CDR2 (germline): MNHNY, SVGAGI (reference sequence). V was cut by 7 bases and J by 4 bases, with 19 bases left in between. The CDR3 loop is CASNPGFLQRTEAFF. In DNA, the CDR3 is TGTGCCAGCAACCCCGGGTTTCTCCAGCGCACTGAAGCTTTCTTT.

This chain uses TRBV12-3 or TRBV12-4 with TRBJ2-1, with 9 bases identical to TRBD2. Trimming removed 3 bases from V and 7 bases from J; junction bases left unmatched: 7. The CDR3 contains 15 residues. The CDR3 sequence is CASSFRGGAWNEQFF. CDR3 coding DNA: TGTGCCAGCAGTTTTCGCGGGGGGGCCTGGAATGAGCAGTTCTTC.

With respect to this clonotype: A much larger clone differs by one base, so this may be a read error. The rearrangement links TRBV6-5 to TRBJ2-3; D possibly uses TRBD1 or TRBD2 (5 bases each). V dropped 2 bases and J dropped 6 bases, with 15 bases sitting between them. This CDR3 spans 15 amino acids. Germline V gives CDR1 MNHEY, CDR2 SVGAGI. The CDR3 DNA reads as TGTGCCAGCAGTTACATGAATGGGGCGGGTGATACGCAGTATTTT. As protein: CASSYMNGAGDTQYF.

Many counts were recorded for this clonotype. The V and J genes are TRBV6-5 and TRBJ2-5, with TRBD2 matching over 9 bases. The junction had 6 bases not matched to a gene; V was cut back by 2 bases and J by 5 bases. Germline CDR1 is MNHEY and CDR2 is SVGAGI. The CDR3 is 15 residues long. In DNA, the CDR3 is TGTGCCAGCAGTTACGGCGGGAGGGGATTGGAGACCCAGTACTTC. This codes for CASSYGGRGLETQYF.

The chain employs TRBV11-2 and TRBJ2-7, with a possible D match to TRBD1 (6 bases). V was pared by 5 bases and J by 3 bases, with 20 bases between. There are 16 residues in the CDR3. CDR1 and CDR2 from the germline V gene are SGHAT and FQNNGV. The CDR3 DNA reads as TGTGCCAGCAGCCCATACCCTACAGGGCCCCTCTACGAGCAGTACTTC. This codes for CASSPYPTGPLYEQYF.

Points on this clonotype: This could be a read error, since a much larger clone is one nucleotide away. This sequence joins TRBV19 and TRBJ2-3; 13 bases are shared with TRBD2. From germline, CDR1 is LNHDA and CDR2 SQIVND (reference sequence). Trimming cost V 5 bases and J 4 bases; bases outside gene matches: 6. The CDR3 contains 16 residues. In DNA form, the CDR3 reads TGTGCCAGTAGTCCAGGACTAGCGGGAGCCGCAGATACGCAGTATTTT. It codes for CASSPGLAGAADTQYF.

J is TRBJ2-7 and V is TRBV20-1; D is ambiguous. V was pared by 0 bases and J by 0 bases, with 9 bases between. The CDR3 length is 14 residues. Germline V CDR1 and CDR2: DFQATT, SNEGSKA (reference sequence). CDR3 sequence: CSARDALGSYEQYF. Written as DNA, the CDR3 is TGCAGTGCTAGAGATGCCTTGGGCTCCTACGAGCAGTACTTC.

V is TRBV6-5 and J is TRBJ2-6, with TRBD2 as a possible D gene (6 bases). The germline V gene encodes CDR1 MNHEY and CDR2 SVGAGI. This CDR3 region has 16 residues. The ends were cut back, 5 bases at V and 2 bases at J, with 13 bases in the middle. CDR3 in amino acids: CASSKGLDPGANVLTF. The CDR3 nucleotides read TGTGCCAGCAGTAAGGGACTCGACCCTGGGGCCAACGTCCTGACTTTC.

This clonotype was detected ten times or more. The chain recombines TRBV13 with TRBJ1-1, with 7 nucleotides matching TRBD1. Trimming removed 6 bases from V and 1 base from J; junction bases left unmatched: 8. This CDR3 is built from 15 residues. Germline V gene data show CDR1 as PRHDT and CDR2 as FYEKMQ (reference sequence). The CDR3: CASSSHPGGNTEAFF. CDR3 DNA sequence: TGTGCCAGCAGTTCCCACCCAGGGGGGAACACTGAAGCTTTCTTT.

This clonotype was observed many times. The chain employs TRBV4-3 and TRBJ2-7; 8 bases are shared with TRBD1. Trimming took 0 bases from V and 3 from J; bases not matched to a gene: 7. The CDR3 spans 16 residues. Germline lookup yields CDR1 LGHNA and CDR2 YSLEER. DNA of the CDR3: TGCGCCAGCAGCCAAGATTGGGCAGGGGGCAGCTACGAGCAGTACTTC. This codes for CASSQDWAGGSYEQYF.

This clonotype was observed many times. This chain joins TRBV12-3 or TRBV12-4 and TRBJ1-1; 9 bases agree with TRBD1. V was pared by 6 bases and J by 1 base, with 3 bases of the junction left unmatched. The length of the CDR3 is 14 residues. The CDR3 DNA follows: TGTGCCAGCAGGAGGGGACAGGGGAACACTGAAGCTTTCTTT. Its protein is CASRRGQGNTEAFF.

The J gene is TRBJ2-7, the V gene TRBV11-2; D is uncertain. CDR3 length equals 15 residues. Germline V gene lookup returns CDR1 SGHAT and CDR2 FQNNGV. Trimming removed 5 bases at V and 2 bases at J, with 16 bases between. CDR3 DNA: TGTGCCAGCAGCCCGCCCACCCGCAGCACCTACGAGCAGTACTTC. Its translation is CASSPPTRSTYEQYF.